One and the same sample provided the 23 T cell receptor beta chains below, sequenced in a study of CD8 T cells in ankylosing spondylitis (TCRdb year 2017). Here is what the overall study found, with its caveats: Blood from ankylosing spondylitis patients appeared to be characterized by a TCR beta motif made up of several highly homologous amino acid variants.

Library preparation used 5' RACE. The sequencer was an Illumina HiSeq 2500. TCRdb passed the public sequencing reads through fastp at Q25 and MiXCR, retaining productive beta sequences. Every entry covers one CDR3 protein and lists the most common genes and DNA from its rows. This sample gives 450,000 or so distinct CDR3 sequences in total; around 26% of them show up just once. 0.75% to 0.9% of the sample rests with the top ten. No antigen has been assigned to these receptors. Specimen: blood, either unsorted or a sorted T cell fraction (not recorded which). The origin of the receptors is a male donor with ankylosing spondylitis.

V is TRBV12-3 or TRBV12-4 and J is TRBJ1-1, with 7 bases identical to TRBD1. The CDR3 has 12 residues. The V gene end was trimmed by 7 bases and the J gene end by 4 bases; junction bases not matched to a gene: 3. The CDR3: CASNRDSTEAFF. The CDR3 DNA sequence: TGTGCCAGCAATAGGGACAGCACTGAAGCTTTCTTT.

This clonotype was picked up a small number of times. The J gene is TRBJ2-7, the V gene TRBV5-1; TRBD1 is a possible D gene (5 bases). Germline lookup yields CDR1 SGHRS and CDR2 YFSETQ. V was clipped by 0 bases and J by 1 base, with 8 bases between them. This CDR3 has 14 amino acids. CDR3 coding DNA: TGCGCCAGCAGCTTGGTCCCAGGGTCCTACGAGCAGTACGTC. Amino acid sequence: CASSLVPGSYEQYV.

V gene TRBV20-1 combines with J gene TRBJ1-1; D is perhaps TRBD1 (5 bases). The CDR3 is 19 amino acids. Germline V gene lookup returns CDR1 DFQATT and CDR2 SNEGSKA (reference sequence). With 1 base removed from V and 0 bases from J, the gap between germline ends came to 24 bases. CDR3 protein: CSARGQPLALLSMNTEAFF. In DNA form, the CDR3 reads TGCAGTGCTAGAGGACAGCCTCTCGCCCTCCTCTCCATGAACACTGAAGCTTTCTTT.

The genes are TRBV3-1 and TRBJ2-1; no reliable D call. Germline V gene lookup returns CDR1 LGHDT and CDR2 YNNKEL (reference sequence). The germline V and J ends were trimmed by 3 bases and 2 bases, with 11 bases remaining between them. The length of the CDR3 is 15 residues. In nucleotides, the CDR3 is TGTGCCAGCAGCCAGGGGAACCACCCCTACAATGAGCAGTTCTTC. Translated: CASSQGNHPYNEQFF.

This clonotype showed up just a few times. This sequence joins TRBV7-9 and TRBJ2-3; D gene uncertain. Germline V lookup: CDR1 SEHNR, CDR2 FQNEAQ (reference sequence). Trimming cost V 3 bases and J 5 bases, with 6 bases left between them. The CDR3 is 12 residues long. The CDR3 loop is CASSFNLDTQYF. Here the CDR3 DNA reads TGTGCCAGCAGCTTTAACCTAGATACGCAGTATTTT.

The rearrangement links TRBV24-1 to TRBJ2-7; D gene unclear. The ends were cut back, 3 bases at V and 3 bases at J, with 5 bases in the middle. This CDR3 comprises 12 residues. From germline, CDR1 is KGHDR and CDR2 SFDVKD. CDR3 amino acids: CATSDKNYEQYF. In DNA, the CDR3 is TGTGCCACCAGTGATAAAAACTACGAGCAGTACTTC.

This clonotype was counted only a few times. This chain links TRBV5-1 with TRBJ2-5, with TRBD1 as a possible D gene (6 bases). Germline V CDR1 and CDR2: SGHRS, YFSETQ. The CDR3 loop spans 15 amino acids. V was cut by 3 bases and J by 5 bases, with 17 bases left in between. The CDR3 protein is CASSSITGSGETQYF. In DNA form, the CDR3 reads TGCGCCAGCAGCTCAATAACAGGGAGTGGCGAGACCCAGTACTTC.

The chain has TRBV2 and TRBJ1-1; TRBD1 might be the D (6 bases). Germline assignment: CDR1 SNHLY and CDR2 FYNNEI. Between the trimmed V and J ends, which lost 11 bases and 0 bases, there was a span of 13 bases. The CDR3 totals 13 residues. The CDR3 spells CADEGEVNTEAFF. CDR3 nucleotide sequence: TGTGCCGACGAGGGGGAGGTGAACACTGAAGCTTTCTTT. Filled out from reference TRBV2 and TRBJ1-1, the complete variable domain reads EPEVTQTPSHQVTQMGQEVILRCVPISNHLYFYWYRQILGQKVEFLVSFYNNEISEKSEIFDDQFSVERPDGSNFTLKIRSTKLEDSAMYFCADEGEVNTEAFFGQGTRLTVV.

The chain carries TRBV5-1 and TRBJ1-1; D remains ambiguous. Per germline, CDR1 SGHRS and CDR2 YFSETQ. Trimming shortened V by 1 base and J by 3 bases, and 13 bases separated the two germline ends. The CDR3 sequence is 15 residues long. CDR3 region: CASSLQWPGDTEAFF. For the CDR3, the DNA is TGCGCCAGCAGCTTGCAATGGCCGGGAGACACTGAAGCTTTCTTT.

This clonotype has more than one count but fewer than ten. The chain joins TRBV30 to TRBJ2-1, with 9 bases lining up with TRBD1. CDR1 and CDR2 (germline): GTSNPN, SVGIG (reference sequence). The V segment lost 3 bases and the J segment 4 bases; nucleotides outside the gene matches: 7. The CDR3 contains 15 residues. CDR3 sequence reads: CAWRRQGVPYNEQFF. CDR3 in DNA: TGTGCCTGGAGAAGACAGGGGGTCCCGTACAATGAGCAGTTCTTC.

This clonotype was recorded many times. The chain couples TRBV7-9 to TRBJ2-3; D could derive from TRBD1 or TRBD2 (5 bases each). The CDR3 has 14 amino acids. Germline CDR1 SEHNR, CDR2 FQNEAQ (reference sequence). Trimming removed 5 bases from V and 0 bases from J, with 9 bases in between. CDR3 sequence (DNA): TGTGCCAGCAGCCCGGGGACCAGCACAGATACGCAGTATTTT. Translating gives CASSPGTSTDTQYF.

This clonotype was picked up a small number of times. The chain's CDR3 is CSARDSPPGPPAFSSPLHF. The CDR3 region has the DNA TGCAGTGCTAGAGATTCGCCCCCGGGTCCACCCGCATTCAGTTCACCCCTCCACTTT. V is TRBV20-1 and J is TRBJ1-6; D gene ambiguous. This CDR3 contains 19 residues. V lost 0 bases to trimming and J lost 9 bases, with 27 bases between them. Germline V gene data show CDR1 as DFQATT and CDR2 as SNEGSKA (reference sequence).

The chain links TRBV20-1 to TRBJ2-1; 10 positions agree with TRBD1. There are 16 residues in the CDR3. Per the germline V gene, CDR1 is DFQATT and CDR2 is SNEGSKA (reference sequence). V lost 3 bases, J lost 8 bases, and 13 bases stayed unmatched. This CDR3 reads CSASDLTGGKLYEQFF. In DNA, the CDR3 is TGCAGTGCTAGTGATCTGACAGGGGGCAAGCTGTATGAGCAGTTCTTC.

This clonotype was seen only once. The rearrangement uses TRBV3-1 and TRBJ2-1; D may correspond to TRBD1 or TRBD2 (6 bases each). V shed 0 bases and J shed 5 bases, with 11 bases lying between them. This CDR3 has 15 residues. The germline CDR1 and CDR2 sequences are LGHDT and YNNKEL (reference sequence). The CDR3 region is CASSQEWGADNEQFF. CDR3 DNA: TGTGCCAGCAGCCAAGAATGGGGGGCGGACAATGAGCAGTTCTTC.

The chain joins TRBV3-1 to TRBJ2-7, with D perhaps TRBD1 (6 bases). Trimming left V 6 bases short and J 0 bases short, with 12 bases between. Germline-derived CDR1 and CDR2 are LGHDT and YNNKEL (reference sequence). The CDR3 extends over 14 amino acids. The CDR3 bases are TGTGCCAGCAGTGGACAGCTAAGCTCCTACGAGCAGTACTTC. It yields the protein CASSGQLSSYEQYF.

V is TRBV12-3 or TRBV12-4 and J is TRBJ2-4, with D perhaps matching TRBD1 (6 bases). With 5 bases removed from V and 2 bases from J, the gap between germline ends came to 16 bases. The CDR3 covers 16 residues. CDR3 residues: CASSPTTDRTKNIQYF. The CDR3 DNA follows: TGTGCCAGCAGTCCGACCACCGACAGGACCAAAAACATTCAGTACTTC.

The CDR3: CATSGPRVYNEQFF. The DNA for the CDR3 is TGTGCCACCAGTGGGCCCAGGGTCTACAATGAGCAGTTCTTC. The rearrangement links TRBV24-1 to TRBJ2-1; D may be TRBD1 (5 bases). Between the trimmed V and J ends, which lost 5 bases and 3 bases, there was a span of 10 bases. The CDR3 totals 14 residues. The germline gives CDR1 KGHDR, CDR2 SFDVKD.

The chain combines TRBV9 with TRBJ2-7; perhaps TRBD1 as D (6 bases). Trimming stripped 0 bases from V and 3 bases from J, with 13 bases between. The CDR3 is 15 residues long. The germline V gene has CDR1 SGDLS and CDR2 YYNGEE. DNA for the CDR3: TGTGCCAGCAGCGTAGAGGCACAGGGCGGCTACGAGCAGTACTTC. Its translation is CASSVEAQGGYEQYF.

V usage is TRBV5-1 and J usage is TRBJ2-3; TRBD2 matches at 7 bases. The CDR3 length is 13 residues. The V gene end was trimmed by 4 bases and the J gene end by 7 bases; junction bases not matched to a gene: 6. In germline, CDR1 is SGHRS, CDR2 YFSETQ. Written as DNA, the CDR3 is TGCGCCAGCAGCCCGGGGGGTCAGAATACGCAGTATTTT. Encoded protein: CASSPGGQNTQYF.

This clonotype was detected only a few times. V gene TRBV5-5 combines with J gene TRBJ2-3, with D perhaps TRBD1 (6 bases). Germline V gene data show CDR1 as SGHKS and CDR2 as YYEKEE (reference sequence). CDR3 length equals 16 residues. Trimming shortened V by 0 bases and J by 0 bases, and 11 bases separated the two germline ends. The CDR3 region is CASSLGGLGSTDTQYF. The DNA for the CDR3 is TGTGCCAGCAGCTTGGGGGGGCTAGGGAGCACAGATACGCAGTATTTT. The whole variable domain, remainder taken from reference TRBV5-5 and TRBJ2-3, is DAGVTQSPTHLIKTRGQQVTLRCSPISGHKSVSWYQQVLGQGPQFIFQYYEKEERGRGNFPDRFSARQFPNYSSELNVNALLLGDSALYLCASSLGGLGSTDTQYFGPGTRLTVL.

The rearrangement joins TRBV7-2 to TRBJ2-3; D is undetermined. Germline values: CDR1 SGHTA, CDR2 FQGNSA. The CDR3 runs 13 residues. Trimming left V 1 base short and J 5 bases short, with 7 bases between. The CDR3 spells CASSLVYGDTQYF. For the CDR3, the DNA is TGTGCCAGCAGCTTAGTTTATGGAGATACGCAGTATTTT.

The chain combines TRBV11-3 with TRBJ2-2; TRBD2 aligns across 8 bases. The CDR3 has 16 residues. V lost 3 bases, J lost 1 base, and 4 bases stayed unmatched. Germline CDR1 reads SGHNT; CDR2 reads YENEEA. The CDR3 nucleotides are TGTGCCAGCAGCTTGGCACTAGCGGTGAACACCGGGGAGCTGTTTTTT. Its translation: CASSLALAVNTGELFF. The full variable domain, rest sourced from reference TRBV11-3 and TRBJ2-2, is EAGVVQSPRYKIIEKKQPVAFWCNPISGHNTLYWYLQNLGQGPELLIRYENEEAVDDSQLPKDRFSAERLKGVDSTLKIQPAELGDSAVYLCASSLALAVNTGELFFGEGSRLTVL.

This clonotype was seen repeatedly, ten times or more. The V gene is TRBV4-1, the J gene TRBJ1-1, with a weak D call TRBD1 (6 bases). V was pared by 1 base and J by 4 bases, with 13 bases between. Germline CDR1 MGHRA, CDR2 YSYEKL. The CDR3 is 15 residues long. The chain's CDR3 is CASSQVRTGATEAFF. The CDR3 DNA sequence: TGCGCCAGCAGCCAAGTAAGGACGGGGGCCACTGAAGCTTTCTTT.